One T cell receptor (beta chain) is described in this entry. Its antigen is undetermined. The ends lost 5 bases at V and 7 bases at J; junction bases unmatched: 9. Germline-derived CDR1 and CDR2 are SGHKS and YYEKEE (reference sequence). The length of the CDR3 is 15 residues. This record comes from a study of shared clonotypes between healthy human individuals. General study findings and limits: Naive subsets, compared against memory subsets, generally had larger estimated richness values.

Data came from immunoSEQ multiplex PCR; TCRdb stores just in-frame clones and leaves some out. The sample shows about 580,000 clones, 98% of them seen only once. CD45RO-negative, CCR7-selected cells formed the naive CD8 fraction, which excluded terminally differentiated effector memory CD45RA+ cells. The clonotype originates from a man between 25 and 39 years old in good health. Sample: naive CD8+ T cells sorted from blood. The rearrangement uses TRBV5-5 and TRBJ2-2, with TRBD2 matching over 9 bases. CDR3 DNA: TGTGCCAGCAGGCCCGGGACTAGCTCCGGCGGGGAGCTGTTTTTT. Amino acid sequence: CASRPGTSSGGELFF.